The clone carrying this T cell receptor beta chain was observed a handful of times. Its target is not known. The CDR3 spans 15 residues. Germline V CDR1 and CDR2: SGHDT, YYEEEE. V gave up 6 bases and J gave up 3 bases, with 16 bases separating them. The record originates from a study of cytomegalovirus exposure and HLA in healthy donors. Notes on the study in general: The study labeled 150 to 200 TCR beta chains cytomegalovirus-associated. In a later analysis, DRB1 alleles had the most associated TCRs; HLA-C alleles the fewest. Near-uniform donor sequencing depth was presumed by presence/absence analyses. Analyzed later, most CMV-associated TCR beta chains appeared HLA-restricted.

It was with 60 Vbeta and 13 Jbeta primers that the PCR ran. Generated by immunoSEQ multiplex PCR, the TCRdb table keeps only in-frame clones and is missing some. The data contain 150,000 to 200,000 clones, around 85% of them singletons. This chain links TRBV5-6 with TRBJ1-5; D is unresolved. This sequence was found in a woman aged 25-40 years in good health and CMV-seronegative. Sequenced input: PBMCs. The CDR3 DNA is TGTGCCAGCACCAAAACAGAAGGCCTCAATCAGCCCCAGCATTTT. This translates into CASTKTEGLNQPQHF.